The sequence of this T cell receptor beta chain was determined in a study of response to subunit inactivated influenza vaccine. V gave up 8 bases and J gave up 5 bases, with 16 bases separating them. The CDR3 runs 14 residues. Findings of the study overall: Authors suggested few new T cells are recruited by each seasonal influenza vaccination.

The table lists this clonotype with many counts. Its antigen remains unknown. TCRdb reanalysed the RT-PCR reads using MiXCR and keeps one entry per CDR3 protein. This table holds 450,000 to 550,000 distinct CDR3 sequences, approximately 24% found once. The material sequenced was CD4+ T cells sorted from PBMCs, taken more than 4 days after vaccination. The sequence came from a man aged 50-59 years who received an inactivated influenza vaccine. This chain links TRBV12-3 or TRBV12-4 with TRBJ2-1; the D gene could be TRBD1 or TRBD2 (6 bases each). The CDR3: CASSPWGADNEQFF. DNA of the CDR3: TGTGCCAGCTCCCCTTGGGGGGCAGACAATGAGCAGTTCTTC.